This entry features one T cell receptor beta chain sequence. Antigen: not known. Deletions cut 1 base from V and 0 bases from J, with 9 bases between. Germline V gene lookup returns CDR1 MNHEY and CDR2 SVGEGT. The CDR3 is 15 amino acids. The data were obtained in a study of blood T cells in healthy people across ages. For the study at large: The capture of about one barcoded beta molecule per two T cells was achieved by template switching. Study-wide points: Naive CD4+ cells and diversity were both higher in long-lived donors than in aged donors.

There were at least 5 micrograms of total RNA extracted from every sample. Then a second PCR, running about 6 to 12 cycles, was carried out with a sample-barcoded 5' primer and a J-beta primer mix. TCRdb re-called the 5' RACE reads with MiXCR, one entry per CDR3 protein. Among 1.5 million to 2 million distinct CDR3 sequences listed, roughly two fifths were seen once. The chain joins TRBV6-2 or TRBV6-3 to TRBJ1-1, with no clear D. The TCR sequence derives from a human donor in good health. Sequencing was done on a sample of blood. The CDR3 region is CASSYFRQLNTEAFF. The CDR3 coding sequence is TGTGCCAGCAGTTACTTTCGGCAGCTGAACACTGAAGCTTTCTTT.